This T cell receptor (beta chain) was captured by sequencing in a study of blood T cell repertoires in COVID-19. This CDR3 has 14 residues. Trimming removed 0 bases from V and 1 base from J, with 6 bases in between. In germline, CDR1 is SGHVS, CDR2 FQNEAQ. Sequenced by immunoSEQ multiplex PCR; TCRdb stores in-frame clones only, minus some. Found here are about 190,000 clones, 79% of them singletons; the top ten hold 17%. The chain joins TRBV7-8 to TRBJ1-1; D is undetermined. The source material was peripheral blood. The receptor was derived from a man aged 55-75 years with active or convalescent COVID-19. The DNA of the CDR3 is TGTGCCAGCAGCTTAGCTCAGGCGAACACTGAAGCTTTCTTT. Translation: CASSLAQANTEAFF.